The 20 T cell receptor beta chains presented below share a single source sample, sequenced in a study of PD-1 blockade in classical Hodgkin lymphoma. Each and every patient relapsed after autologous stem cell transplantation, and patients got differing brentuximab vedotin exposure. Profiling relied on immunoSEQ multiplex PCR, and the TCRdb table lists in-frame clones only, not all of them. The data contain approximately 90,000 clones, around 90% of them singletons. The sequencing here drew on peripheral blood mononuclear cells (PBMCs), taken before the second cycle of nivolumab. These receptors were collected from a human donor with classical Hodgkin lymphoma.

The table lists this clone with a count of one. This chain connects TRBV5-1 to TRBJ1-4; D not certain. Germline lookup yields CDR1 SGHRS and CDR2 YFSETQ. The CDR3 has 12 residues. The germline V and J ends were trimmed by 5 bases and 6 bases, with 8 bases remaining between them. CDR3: CASSKEDEKLFF. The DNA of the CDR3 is TGCGCCAGCAGTAAGGAGGATGAAAAACTGTTTTTT.

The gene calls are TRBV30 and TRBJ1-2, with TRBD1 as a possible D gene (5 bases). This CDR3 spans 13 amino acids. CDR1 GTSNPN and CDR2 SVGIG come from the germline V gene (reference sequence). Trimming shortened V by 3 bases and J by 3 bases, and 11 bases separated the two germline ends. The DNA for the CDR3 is TGTGCCTGGAGCTACAGGACGGACTATGGCTACACCTTC. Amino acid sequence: CAWSYRTDYGYTF.

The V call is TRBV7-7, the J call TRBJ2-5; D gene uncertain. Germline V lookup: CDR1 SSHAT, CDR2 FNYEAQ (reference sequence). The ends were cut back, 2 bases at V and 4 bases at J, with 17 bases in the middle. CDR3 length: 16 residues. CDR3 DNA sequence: TGTGCCAGCAGCTTAAATAAAGGGCCCAAAAGAGAGACCCAGTACTTC. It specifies CASSLNKGPKRETQYF.

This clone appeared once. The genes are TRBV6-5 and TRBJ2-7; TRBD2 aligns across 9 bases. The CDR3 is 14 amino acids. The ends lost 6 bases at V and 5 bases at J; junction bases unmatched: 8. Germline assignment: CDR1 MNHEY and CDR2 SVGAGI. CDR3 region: CASRDSGSVDEQYF. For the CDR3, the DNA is TGTGCCAGCAGGGATAGCGGGAGTGTGGACGAGCAGTACTTC.

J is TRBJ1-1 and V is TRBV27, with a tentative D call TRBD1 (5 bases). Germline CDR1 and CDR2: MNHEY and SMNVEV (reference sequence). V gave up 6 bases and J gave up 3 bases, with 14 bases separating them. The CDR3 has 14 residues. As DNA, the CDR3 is TGTGCCAGCAGGTTTGGGGGGGGTTACACTGAAGCTTTCTTT. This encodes CASRFGGGYTEAFF.

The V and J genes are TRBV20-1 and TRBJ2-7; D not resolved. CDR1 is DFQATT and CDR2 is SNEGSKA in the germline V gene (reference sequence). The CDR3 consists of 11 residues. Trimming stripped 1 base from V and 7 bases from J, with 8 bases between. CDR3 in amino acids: CSARGVEEQYF. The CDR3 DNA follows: TGCAGTGCTAGAGGAGTTGAGGAGCAGTACTTC.

The CDR3 protein is CASSSDRYNEETQYF. DNA for the CDR3: TGCGCCAGCAGCTCTGACAGATATAACGAAGAGACCCAGTACTTC. This chain uses TRBV5-1 with TRBJ2-5; TRBD1 might be the D (5 bases). Trimming took 3 bases from V and 3 from J, leaving 15 bases between them. Germline V gene lookup returns CDR1 SGHRS and CDR2 YFSETQ. The CDR3 extends over 15 amino acids. The whole variable domain, filled in from reference TRBV5-1 and TRBJ2-5, reads KAGVTQTPRYLIKTRGQQVTLSCSPISGHRSVSWYQQTPGQGLQFLFEYFSETQRNKGNFPGRFSGRQFSNSRSEMNVSTLELGDSALYLCASSSDRYNEETQYFGPGTRLLVL.

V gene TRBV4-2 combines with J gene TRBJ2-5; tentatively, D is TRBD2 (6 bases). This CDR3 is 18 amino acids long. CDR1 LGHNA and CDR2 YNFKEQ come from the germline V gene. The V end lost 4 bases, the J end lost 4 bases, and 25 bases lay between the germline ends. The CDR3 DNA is TGTGCCAGCAGCCTCACCGGATCGGGAGAGAGCCTGAGAGAGACCCAGTACTTC. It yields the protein CASSLTGSGESLRETQYF.

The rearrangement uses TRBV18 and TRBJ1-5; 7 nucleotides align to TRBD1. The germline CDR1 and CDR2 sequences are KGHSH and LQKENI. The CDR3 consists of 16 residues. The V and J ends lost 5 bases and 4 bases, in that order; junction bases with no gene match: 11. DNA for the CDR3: TGTGCCAGCTCAACAACGGGACAGCGAAGTAATCAGCCCCAGCATTTT. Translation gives CASSTTGQRSNQPQHF.

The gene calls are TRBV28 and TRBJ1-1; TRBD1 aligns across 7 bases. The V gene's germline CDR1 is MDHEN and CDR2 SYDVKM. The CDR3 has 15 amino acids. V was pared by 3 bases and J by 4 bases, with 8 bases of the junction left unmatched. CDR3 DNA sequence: TGTGCCAGCAGTTTTTGGGGACAGACTTCCACTGAAGCTTTCTTT. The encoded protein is CASSFWGQTSTEAFF.

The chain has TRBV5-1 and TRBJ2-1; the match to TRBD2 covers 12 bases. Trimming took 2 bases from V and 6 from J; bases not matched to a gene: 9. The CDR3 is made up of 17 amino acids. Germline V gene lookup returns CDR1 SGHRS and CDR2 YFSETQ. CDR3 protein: CASSFSLLAGGFNEQFF. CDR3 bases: TGCGCCAGCAGCTTTTCCCTCCTAGCGGGAGGGTTCAATGAGCAGTTCTTC.

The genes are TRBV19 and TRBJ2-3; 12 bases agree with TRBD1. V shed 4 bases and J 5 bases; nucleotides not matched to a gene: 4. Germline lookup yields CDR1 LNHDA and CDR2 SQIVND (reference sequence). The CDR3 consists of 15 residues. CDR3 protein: CASSTRDRGRDTQYF. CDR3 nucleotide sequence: TGTGCCAGTAGTACCCGGGACAGGGGGCGAGATACGCAGTATTTT.

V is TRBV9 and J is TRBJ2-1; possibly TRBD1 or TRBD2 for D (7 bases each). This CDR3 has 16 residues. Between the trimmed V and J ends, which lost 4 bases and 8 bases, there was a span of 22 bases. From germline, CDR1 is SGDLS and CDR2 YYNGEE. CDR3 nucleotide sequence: TGTGCCAGCAGCCAGGGGGTAGCGGGTACTCGGCATGAGCAGTTCTTC. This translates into CASSQGVAGTRHEQFF.

CDR3 nucleotide sequence: TGTGCCAGCAGCCCGGCCACGGGAGCCAAAAACATTCAGTACTTC. Residues: CASSPATGAKNIQYF. J is TRBJ2-4 and V is TRBV5-6, with unresolved D. V shed 4 bases and J shed 0 bases, with 11 bases lying between them. The CDR3 has 15 residues. Germline V gene sequence: CDR1 SGHDT, CDR2 YYEEEE.

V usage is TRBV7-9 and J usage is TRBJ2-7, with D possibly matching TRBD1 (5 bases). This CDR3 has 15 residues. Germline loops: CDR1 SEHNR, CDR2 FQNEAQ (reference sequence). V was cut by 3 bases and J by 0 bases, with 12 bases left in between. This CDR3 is CASSLPTGLSYEQYF. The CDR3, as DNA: TGTGCCAGCAGCTTGCCTACAGGCCTCTCCTACGAGCAGTACTTC.

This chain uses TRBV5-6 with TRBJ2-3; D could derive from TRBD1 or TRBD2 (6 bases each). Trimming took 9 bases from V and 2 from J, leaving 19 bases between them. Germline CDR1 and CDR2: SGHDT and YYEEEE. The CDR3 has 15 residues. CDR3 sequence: CATAQTGRLTDTQYF. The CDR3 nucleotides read TGTGCCACCGCCCAAACAGGGAGGCTCACAGATACGCAGTATTTT.

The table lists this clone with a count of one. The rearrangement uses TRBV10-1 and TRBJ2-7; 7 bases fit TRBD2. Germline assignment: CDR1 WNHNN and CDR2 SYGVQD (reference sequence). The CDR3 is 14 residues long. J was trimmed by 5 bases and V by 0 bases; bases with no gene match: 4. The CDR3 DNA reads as TGCGCCAGCAGTGAGTCGGGCGGGAGCGACGAGCAGTACTTC. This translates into CASSESGGSDEQYF.

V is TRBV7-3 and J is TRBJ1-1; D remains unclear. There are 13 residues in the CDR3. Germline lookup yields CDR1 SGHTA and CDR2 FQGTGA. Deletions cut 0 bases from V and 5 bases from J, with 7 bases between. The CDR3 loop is CASSLTPRTEAFF. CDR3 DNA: TGTGCCAGCAGCTTAACTCCTCGAACTGAAGCTTTCTTT.

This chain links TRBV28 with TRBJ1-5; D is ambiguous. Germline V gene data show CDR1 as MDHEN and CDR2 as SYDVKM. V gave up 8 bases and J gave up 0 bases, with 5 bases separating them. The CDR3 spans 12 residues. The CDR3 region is CASEYSNQPQHF. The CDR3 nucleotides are TGTGCCAGCGAGTATAGCAATCAGCCCCAGCATTTT.

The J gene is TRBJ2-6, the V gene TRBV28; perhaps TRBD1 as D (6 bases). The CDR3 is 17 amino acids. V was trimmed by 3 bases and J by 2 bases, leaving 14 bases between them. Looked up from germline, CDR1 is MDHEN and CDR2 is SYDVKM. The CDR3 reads CASSFPQGLPGANVLTF. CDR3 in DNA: TGTGCCAGCAGTTTTCCACAGGGTCTGCCTGGGGCCAACGTCCTGACTTTC.